The T cell receptor (beta chain) described here comes from a study of blood T cell repertoires in COVID-19 (dated by TCRdb to the early 2020s). At the level of the whole study: Samples covering the acute and convalescent phases of COVID-19 were provided by collaborators in the United States, Italy and Spain. Deeply sampled blood TCRbeta repertoires from subjects exposed to, actively infected with, or recovered from COVID-19 were included in the dataset. The repertoires were released in a freely available public database intended as a resource for research on the immune response to SARS-CoV-2. Samples came from the ongoing ImmuneRACE study (first 160 participants) plus 1,254 subjects from 6 global collaborators. The prospective study material was composed of cDNA or gDNA derived from T cells, B-cell-depleted T cells, or PBMCs. A de-identified subject ID, COVID-19 status, age in years and sex were almost always included in the sample metadata. Where HLA class I and class II types were available, the types were taken from metadata supplied by the sample provider, not from assay-based typing.

Overall study results and their limits: The amount of clinical and demographic metadata varied by source and participant and was provided uncurated.

The immunoSEQ Assay, a bias-controlled multiplex PCR, was used to amplify TCRbeta CDR3 regions from genomic DNA. The original pipeline was this. Nucleated cell counts per sample were estimated from amplification of reference gene primers within the assay. To quantify the absolute abundance of each unique TCRbeta CDR3 rearrangement, sequence reads were collapsed and filtered. For each sample, productive Simpson clonality was calculated as the square root of Simpson's diversity index over productive rearrangements. Drawn from immuneACCESS, this table holds only the in-frame rearrangements with V and J called that TCRdb kept. Clones are partly lost; checked studies trace under half to an unresolved V gene and leave the rest unexplained. That table furnishes V, J and clone size, whereas the DNA furnished D and trimming. In this sample the table shows approximately 180,000 clones, approximately 85% of which occur a single time. Approximately 9.8% of the sample belongs to the ten largest clones.

Notes on this clone: Its cognate antigen has yet to be identified. There are no base qualities to consult, and no much larger clone falls within one base.

CDR1 and CDR2, looked up from the germline V gene, are MNHEY and SVGAGI. There are 14 amino acids in the CDR3, from cysteine to phenylalanine inclusive. Only the CDR3 region is kept as DNA, spanning 42 bases read in frame from base 1. V is reduced by 2 bases and J by 3 bases, leaving a spacing of 10 bases between them. Collaborating institutions collected whole blood in K2EDTA tubes following their own protocols. For TCRbeta analysis, collaborators shipped samples as frozen whole blood, isolated PBMCs, or DNA extracted from either of those sample types. This clonotype was obtained from an elderly woman with acute or convalescent COVID-19. Sequenced: peripheral blood. The receptor chain draws on TRBV6-5 and TRBJ1-1; a tentative D match to TRBD1 spans 6 bases. The sequenced DNA is TGTGCCAGCAGTTACGACAGGCCTTACACTGAAGCTTTCTTT. Its amino acids are CASSYDRPYTEAFF.